The 18 T cell receptor beta chains below all came from one sample that was sequenced in a study of T cells in Graves' hyperthyroidism and ophthalmopathy. RNA transcripts gave rise to amplified TCR beta CDR3 regions. The HTBI set primed first-round TCR CDR3 RT-PCR. TCRdb called the multiplex PCR reads again in MiXCR, with one record for every CDR3 protein. The sample shows a few hundred thousand distinct CDR3 sequences, around 21% of them seen only once. What was sequenced was blood. These receptors came from a young man with Graves' hyperthyroidism.

This clonotype was counted ten times or more. The rearrangement links TRBV28 to TRBJ1-1; 7 bases match TRBD1. The CDR3 is 16 amino acids. The germline CDR1 and CDR2 sequences are MDHEN and SYDVKM. The V segment lost 2 bases and the J segment 0 bases; nucleotides outside the gene matches: 6. CDR3 region: CASSLRGRGMNTEAFF. Here the CDR3 DNA reads TGTGCCAGCAGTTTAAGGGGGCGCGGAATGAACACTGAAGCTTTCTTT.

This clonotype was observed many times. The gene calls are TRBV28 and TRBJ2-5, with D tentatively TRBD2 (6 bases). Trimming took 6 bases from V and 5 from J, leaving 13 bases between them. Germline V gene data show CDR1 as MDHEN and CDR2 as SYDVKM. The CDR3 runs to 13 residues. The CDR3 DNA reads as TGTGCCAGCAGGTCCGGGGCGGGGGAGACCCAGTACTTC. Its translation is CASRSGAGETQYF.

This chain links TRBV27 with TRBJ2-5, with no clear D. Germline-derived CDR1 and CDR2 are MNHEY and SMNVEV (reference sequence). The CDR3 runs to 14 residues. Trimming took 10 bases from V and 2 from J, leaving 17 bases between them. The CDR3 DNA is TGTGCCACCAAGGATTTTTCGACTCAAGAGACCCAGTACTTC. It encodes CATKDFSTQETQYF.

The chain combines TRBV6-1 with TRBJ1-2; 12 bases are a match to TRBD1. Germline V gene sequence: CDR1 MNHNS, CDR2 SASEGT. The CDR3 loop spans 13 amino acids. V was pared by 6 bases and J by 10 bases, with 6 bases of the junction left unmatched. DNA of the CDR3: TGTGCCAGCAGAGTAGGGACAGGGGGCCACTACACCTTC. Translated: CASRVGTGGHYTF.

This clonotype has more than one count but fewer than ten. The rearrangement uses TRBV2 and TRBJ1-6; D remains ambiguous. V lost 0 bases and J lost 10, with 10 bases in between. CDR3 size: 14 residues. Germline CDR1 SNHLY, CDR2 FYNNEI. CDR3 residues: CASSEALLESPLHF. In DNA, the CDR3 is TGTGCCAGCAGTGAAGCGCTTCTCGAATCACCCCTCCACTTT.

This clonotype showed up just once. V is TRBV15 and J is TRBJ2-7; 7 positions match TRBD1. Trimming at V came to 4 bases and at J to 5 bases, leaving 2 bases not matched to a gene. CDR3 length: 12 residues. The V gene's germline CDR1 is LNHNV and CDR2 YYDKDF (reference sequence). CDR3 in amino acids: CATSTTGDEQYF. CDR3 nucleotides: TGTGCCACCAGCACCACAGGGGACGAGCAGTACTTC.

The chain is built from TRBV19 and TRBJ1-5, with a tentative D call TRBD1 (6 bases). The CDR3 length is 14 residues. V dropped 2 bases and J dropped 5 bases, with 10 bases sitting between them. Germline V gene sequence: CDR1 LNHDA, CDR2 SQIVND (reference sequence). CDR3: CASSIRGWHQPQHF. The CDR3 region has the DNA TGTGCCAGTAGTATAAGGGGGTGGCATCAGCCCCAGCATTTT.

At least ten counts were recorded for this clonotype. Without the conserved terminal phenylalanine or tryptophan, this CDR3 likely stems from a read error. V is TRBV2 and J is TRBJ1-1; possibly TRBD1 for D (6 bases). The CDR3 contains 14 residues. V lost 6 bases and J 4 bases, leaving 15 bases between the germline ends. Germline V gene data show CDR1 as SNHLY and CDR2 as FYNNEI. The DNA of the CDR3 is TGTGCCAGCAGCGAACTCGGGGGGGCCACTGAAGCTTTCCTT. Protein: CASSELGGATEAFL.

In this sample, this clonotype turned up many times. The chain couples TRBV7-6 to TRBJ1-1; a weak D match, TRBD1 (5 bases). Germline CDR1 SGHVS, CDR2 FNYEAQ. CDR3 length equals 17 residues. The V end lost 2 bases, the J end lost 5 bases, and 21 bases lay between the germline ends. The CDR3 bases are TGTGCCAGCAGCTTAAATCGCGGTGGCCTGGGGCGGACTGAAGCTTTCTTT. It encodes CASSLNRGGLGRTEAFF.

CDR3 protein: CASSVAGTANTEAFF. The CDR3 DNA reads as TGTGCCAGCAGCGTAGCTGGGACGGCTAACACTGAAGCTTTCTTT. The rearrangement joins TRBV9 to TRBJ1-1, with D possibly matching TRBD1 (5 bases). The germline V gene encodes CDR1 SGDLS and CDR2 YYNGEE. The CDR3 has 15 amino acids. Trimming left V 0 bases short and J 2 bases short, with 11 bases between.

The chain carries TRBV12-3 or TRBV12-4 and TRBJ2-7; 8 positions match TRBD1. The CDR3 contains 15 residues. Germline trimming cut 3 bases from V and 3 bases from J; bases unmatched to any gene: 7. The CDR3 DNA is TGTGCCAGCAGTTTCTGGGACAGGTATCACTACGAGCAGTACTTC. Translation: CASSFWDRYHYEQYF.

This chain uses TRBV4-2 with TRBJ2-6; D gene uncertain. The V end lost 0 bases, the J end lost 3 bases, and 6 bases lay between the germline ends. This CDR3 region has 15 residues. Germline V gene lookup returns CDR1 LGHNA and CDR2 YNFKEQ. The CDR3 sequence: CASSQERGGANVLTF. CDR3 in DNA: TGTGCCAGCAGCCAAGAGCGAGGTGGGGCCAACGTCCTGACTTTC.

This clonotype was seen at least ten times. The J gene is TRBJ1-1, the V gene TRBV14; 11 nucleotides match TRBD1. Looked up from germline, CDR1 is SGHDN and CDR2 is FVKESK. Trimming removed 1 base from V and 4 bases from J; junction bases left unmatched: 5. The CDR3 covers 16 residues. The CDR3, as DNA: TGTGCCAGCAGCCAAGCCGCCGGGACAGGGGGCACTGAAGCTTTCTTT. Amino acid sequence: CASSQAAGTGGTEAFF.

Many counts were recorded for this clonotype. The CDR3 sequence is CASGLSLSSYEQYF. CDR3 sequence (DNA): TGTGCCAGCGGTCTCAGCTTATCCTCCTACGAGCAGTACTTC. The chain carries TRBV27 and TRBJ2-7; D remains unclear. This CDR3 has 14 residues. Germline loops: CDR1 MNHEY, CDR2 SMNVEV (reference sequence). V dropped 8 bases and J dropped 0 bases, with 14 bases sitting between them.

This clonotype was counted between two and nine times. The chain joins TRBV30 to TRBJ1-3; D is perhaps TRBD1 (6 bases). CDR3 size: 15 residues. CDR1 GTSNPN and CDR2 SVGIG come from the germline V gene (reference sequence). Trimming shortened V by 0 bases and J by 3 bases, and 12 bases separated the two germline ends. The DNA for the CDR3 is TGTGCCTGGAGTGTACGGCAGGGGAATGGAAACACCATATATTTT. Translated: CAWSVRQGNGNTIYF.

This clonotype was recorded at least ten times. In DNA, the CDR3 is TGTGCCTGGAGTGTTACCTACGAGCAGTACTTC. It yields the protein CAWSVTYEQYF. The rearrangement links TRBV30 to TRBJ2-7; D gene uncertain. Germline V CDR1 and CDR2: GTSNPN, SVGIG (reference sequence). V lost 0 bases to trimming and J lost 2 bases, with 2 bases between them. The CDR3 covers 11 residues.

This clonotype came up many times. CDR3 sequence (DNA): TGTGCCAGCAGCTTAGGGGGGGGACTGTTCGCCTACGAGCAGTACTTC. Its translation: CASSLGGGLFAYEQYF. The rearrangement joins TRBV7-6 to TRBJ2-7, with 7 bases that match TRBD2. CDR3 length equals 16 residues. V shed 1 base, J shed 2 bases, and the junction held 8 bases outside the gene matches. Germline-derived CDR1 and CDR2 are SGHVS and FNYEAQ.

This clonotype was counted only a few times. An end of the junction does not agree with germline; a read error may underlie this. The chain couples TRBV19 to TRBJ2-7; 8 positions agree with TRBD1. The CDR3 contains 15 residues. CDR1 LNHDA and CDR2 SQIVND come from the germline V gene (reference sequence). This CDR3 is CASNPGQAPPYEHYF. CDR3 nucleotide sequence: TGTGCCAGTAACCCGGGACAGGCTCCCCCCTACGAGCACTACTTC.